The 2 T cell receptor beta chains presented below share a single source sample, sequenced in a study of sequential checkpoint blockade in melanoma (dated by TCRdb to between 2019 and 2020). In light of the paper, this sample's treatment or condition label describes: randomized to nivolumab then ipilimumab (arm A) or the reverse (arm B). Library preparation employed the immunoSEQ multiplex PCR assay. TCRdb mirrors the immuneACCESS table, restricted to in-frame sequences. Some clones are absent from its copies; in checked studies, under half trace to an unresolved V gene, and the reason for the others is unknown. This sample comprises some 40,000 clones, roughly 81% of them detected only once. The ten top clones hold around 5.1% of the sample. Sequenced material: CD8+ T cells sorted from blood (inferred from file names), taken from a patient given nivolumab and ipilimumab in sequence. These receptors all come from a human donor with melanoma.

The chain combines TRBV10-1 with TRBJ2-7; D unresolved. With 0 bases removed from V and 0 bases from J, the gap between germline ends came to 15 bases. The CDR3 loop spans 17 amino acids. Germline lookup yields CDR1 WNHNN and CDR2 SYGVQD (reference sequence). The chain's CDR3 is CASSESSSMTGSYEQYF. CDR3 nucleotides: TGCGCCAGCAGTGAGTCCAGCTCGATGACGGGCTCCTACGAGCAGTACTTC.

This clone was observed a few times. The chain combines TRBV2 with TRBJ1-1, with TRBD1 matching 8 bases. Trimming cost V 2 bases and J 2 bases; bases outside gene matches: 10. The CDR3 totals 17 residues. Germline V CDR1 and CDR2: SNHLY, FYNNEI. CDR3 sequence: CASSEPEGQATNTEAFF. The CDR3 nucleotides are TGTGCCAGCAGTGAACCGGAGGGACAGGCAACCAACACTGAAGCTTTCTTT.